This entry lists 4 T cell receptor beta chains sequenced from one sample in a study of cytomegalovirus exposure and HLA in healthy donors (dated by TCRdb to about 2017). The library was obtained by the immunoSEQ multiplex PCR assay. The multiplex PCR relied on a mix of 60 forward primers for TCR Vbeta segments and 13 reverse primers for TCR Jbeta segments. TCRdb took this table from immuneACCESS and kept in-frame rearrangements with V and J called. Such tables lack part of the clones; where checked against another copy, unresolved V genes explain under half of the gap, and the rest is unexplained. This sample comprises about 160,000 clones, roughly 84% of them detected only once. The ten largest clones add up to under 7.5% of the sample. The sample was PBMCs. The source is a man aged 50 to 59 in good health and CMV-seropositive.

The J gene is TRBJ2-7, the V gene TRBV2; 7 nucleotides match TRBD1. The CDR3 contains 13 residues. Germline CDR1 is SNHLY and CDR2 is FYNNEI. Trimming at V came to 5 bases and at J to 2 bases, leaving 3 bases not matched to a gene. For the CDR3, the DNA is TGTGCCAGCAGTCGGGACAGCGCCTACGAGCAGTACTTC. Residues: CASSRDSAYEQYF.

V and J are TRBV5-1 and TRBJ1-1; D ambiguous. CDR3 length: 16 residues. The V and J ends lost 2 bases and 4 bases respectively, with 18 bases between them. Per germline, CDR1 SGHRS and CDR2 YFSETQ. The CDR3 region is CASSLRSGGLSTEAFF. CDR3 in DNA: TGCGCCAGCAGCTTAAGATCTGGCGGCTTAAGCACTGAAGCTTTCTTT. The full variable domain, in which reference TRBV5-1 and TRBJ1-1 provide the parts outside the CDR3, is KAGVTQTPRYLIKTRGQQVTLSCSPISGHRSVSWYQQTPGQGLQFLFEYFSETQRNKGNFPGRFSGRQFSNSRSEMNVSTLELGDSALYLCASSLRSGGLSTEAFFGQGTRLTVV.

The sample holds a few counts of this clone. The chain links TRBV28 to TRBJ2-1, with D possibly TRBD2 on 6 matching bases. The V gene's germline CDR1 is MDHEN and CDR2 SYDVKM. The CDR3 runs to 16 residues. With 4 bases removed from V and 7 bases from J, the gap between germline ends came to 20 bases. DNA of the CDR3: TGTGCCAGCAGTTCCTTCCGACTAGATCTGAAAAATGAGCAGTTCTTC. Translating gives CASSSFRLDLKNEQFF.

This rearrangement joins TRBV5-4 to TRBJ1-1; a weak D match, TRBD1 (5 bases). From germline, CDR1 is SGHNT and CDR2 YYREEE (reference sequence). Trimming cost V 2 bases and J 7 bases, with 9 bases left between them. This CDR3 is built from 12 residues. The CDR3 DNA follows: TGTGCCAGCAGCTTTCTGGGGGGTGAAGCTTTCTTT. This sequence encodes CASSFLGGEAFF.